Detailed here is one T cell receptor beta chain. A much more abundant neighbour one base away suggests this may be a read error. This entry is derived from a study of T-cell reconstitution after alpha-beta-depleted transplantation in children. Unique molecular identifiers were incorporated when the TCRbeta library was constructed. TCRdb redid the calling of the PCR reads with MiXCR, one entry per CDR3 protein. The sample has a few hundred thousand distinct CDR3 sequences, 10% seen once. Sequences were derived from PBMCs from the stem cell graft donor, sampled from the stem cell graft. The origin of this receptor is a human donor who donated a stem cell graft to a child with acute lymphoblastic leukemia.

The CDR3: CASTPAGQGMTGANVLTF. The CDR3 coding sequence is TGTGCCAGCACTCCCGCCGGACAGGGTATGACTGGGGCCAACGTCCTGACTTTC. The rearrangement uses TRBV28 and TRBJ2-6; 8 nucleotides agree with TRBD1. This CDR3 comprises 18 residues. Germline V CDR1 and CDR2: MDHEN, SYDVKM. With 7 bases clipped from V and 2 bases from J, the junction kept 13 bases outside the gene matches.